The following is a T cell receptor beta chain sequence with its context. V gave up 2 bases and J gave up 0 bases, with 9 bases separating them. This CDR3 comprises 16 residues. Germline lookup yields CDR1 SGDLS and CDR2 YYNGEE. Profiles of TCR beta VDJ and CDR3 were generated from a genomic DNA template. TCRdb fed the reads into MiXCR, producing one record per CDR3 protein. The sample lists approximately 180,000 distinct CDR3 sequences, 63% occurring once. The record originates from a study of CD8+CD57+ T cells in acquired aplastic anemia. Individuals selected for sequencing had exhibited CD8+CD57+ cell expansion on flow cytometry.

The receptor's source is a human donor with aplastic anemia. Material for sequencing was sorted CD4+, CD8+, or CD8+CD57+ T cells (not recorded which) from PBMCs. The chain has TRBV9 and TRBJ1-6; TRBD1 might be the D (6 bases). CDR3 region: CASSVDRSSYNSPLHF. For the CDR3, the DNA is TGTGCCAGCAGCGTCGACAGGAGCTCCTATAATTCACCCCTCCACTTT.